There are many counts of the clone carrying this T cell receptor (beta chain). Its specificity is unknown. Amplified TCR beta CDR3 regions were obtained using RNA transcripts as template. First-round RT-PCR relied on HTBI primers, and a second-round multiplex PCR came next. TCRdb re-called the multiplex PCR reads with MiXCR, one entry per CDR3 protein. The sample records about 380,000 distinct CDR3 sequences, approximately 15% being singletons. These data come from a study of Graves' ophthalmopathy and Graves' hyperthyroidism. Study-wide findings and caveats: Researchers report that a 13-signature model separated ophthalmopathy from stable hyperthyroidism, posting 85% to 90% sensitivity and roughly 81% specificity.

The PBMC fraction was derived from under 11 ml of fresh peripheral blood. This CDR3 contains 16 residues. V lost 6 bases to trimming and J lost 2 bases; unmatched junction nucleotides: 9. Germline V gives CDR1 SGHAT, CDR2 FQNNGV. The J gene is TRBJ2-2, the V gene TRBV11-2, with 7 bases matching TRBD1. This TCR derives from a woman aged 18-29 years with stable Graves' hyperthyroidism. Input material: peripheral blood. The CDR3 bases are TGTGCCAGCAGAGGGACAGTGTTTTTCAACACCGGGGAGCTGTTTTTT. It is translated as CASRGTVFFNTGELFF.